A single sample is the source of the 20 T cell receptor beta chains below, sequenced in a study of T cell clones after liver transplantation. TCRdb's table, derived via immunoSEQ multiplex PCR, lists solely in-frame clones and lacks some. The repertoire holds 70,000 or so clones, with over 90% as singletons. Specimen: CD4+ T cells from blood, collected approximately 25 months after liver transplant. These receptors were collected from a human patient who received a liver transplant. The graft donor may have given rise to some T cells.

The CDR3 nucleotides read TGTGCCAGTAGCCAACGGGAGGGATGGGAGCAGTACTTC. It translates to CASSQREGWEQYF. The chain carries TRBV19 and TRBJ2-7; the match to TRBD2 covers 8 bases. The CDR3 has 13 amino acids. Germline CDR1 and CDR2: LNHDA and SQIVND (reference sequence). V gave up 6 bases and J gave up 7 bases; unmatched junction bases: 8.

V and J are TRBV6-4 and TRBJ1-2; TRBD1 aligns across 8 bases. The V segment lost 7 bases and the J segment 0 bases; nucleotides outside the gene matches: 7. The length of the CDR3 is 15 residues. The germline V gene encodes CDR1 MRHNA and CDR2 SNTAGT. This CDR3 reads CASKLATGANYGYTF. For the CDR3, the DNA is TGTGCCAGCAAGCTTGCGACAGGGGCTAACTATGGCTACACCTTC.

This chain joins TRBV10-3 and TRBJ1-5; 7 bases line up with TRBD1. The V gene's germline CDR1 is ENHRY and CDR2 SYGVKD. The CDR3 consists of 15 residues. J was trimmed by 2 bases and V by 3 bases; bases with no gene match: 4. The CDR3 region is CAISDRGQRNQPQHF. CDR3 bases: TGTGCCATCAGTGACCGGGGACAGCGCAATCAGCCCCAGCATTTT.

This clone was observed a handful of times. V usage is TRBV7-9 and J usage is TRBJ1-5; D is unclear. Germline V CDR1 and CDR2: SEHNR, FQNEAQ (reference sequence). The V end was cut by 3 bases, the J end by 6 bases, with 15 bases between. CDR3 size: 15 residues. The CDR3 bases are TGTGCCAGCAGCTTGGGCGACAATTCAGGTCAGCCCCAGCATTTT. It encodes CASSLGDNSGQPQHF.

The rearrangement uses TRBV5-6 and TRBJ2-7; 10 positions agree with TRBD2. The CDR3 contains 15 residues. J gave up 5 bases and V 4 bases, and 9 bases lay outside the gene matches. Germline V lookup: CDR1 SGHDT, CDR2 YYEEEE. DNA for the CDR3: TGTGCCAGCAGCCGTCTAGCGGGAGTTATCAACGAGCAGTACTTC. The encoded protein is CASSRLAGVINEQYF.

The V gene is TRBV9, the J gene TRBJ2-1, with TRBD2 identical over 8 bases. CDR1 SGDLS and CDR2 YYNGEE come from the germline V gene. Losses at the gene ends were 0 bases for V and 8 bases for J; bases not matched to a gene: 7. The CDR3 spans 15 residues. As DNA, the CDR3 is TGTGCCAGCAGCGTAGGGAGCGGGAGTAGGTATGAGCAGTTCTTC. It is translated as CASSVGSGSRYEQFF.

The V and J genes are TRBV19 and TRBJ2-5; 7 nucleotides agree with TRBD2. CDR3 length: 14 amino acids. V was pared by 4 bases and J by 1 base, with 3 bases of the junction left unmatched. The germline V gene has CDR1 LNHDA and CDR2 SQIVND (reference sequence). CDR3 residues: CASSTGGGQETQYF. In DNA form, the CDR3 reads TGTGCCAGTAGTACCGGCGGGGGCCAAGAGACCCAGTACTTC.

The chain has TRBV15 and TRBJ2-1; 7 bases fit TRBD2. V shed 8 bases and J 13 bases; nucleotides not matched to a gene: 20. There are 15 residues in the CDR3. Germline V lookup: CDR1 LNHNV, CDR2 YYDKDF (reference sequence). CDR3 region: CATGTGGSGGGYQFF. CDR3 coding DNA: TGTGCCACCGGAACGGGGGGTAGCGGTGGAGGTTATCAGTTCTTC.

V and J are TRBV5-4 and TRBJ1-2; perhaps TRBD1 as D (5 bases). V gave up 0 bases and J gave up 8 bases, with 11 bases separating them. This CDR3 region has 13 residues. Germline CDR1 and CDR2: SGHNT and YYREEE (reference sequence). CDR3 sequence (DNA): TGTGCCAGCAGCTTGGACGGGGCTCGGGGCTACACCTTC. It translates to CASSLDGARGYTF.

The chain employs TRBV9 and TRBJ2-4; 9 bases map to TRBD1. This CDR3 comprises 13 residues. The V gene end was trimmed by 7 bases and the J gene end by 12 bases; junction bases not matched to a gene: 11. CDR1 is SGDLS, CDR2 YYNGEE, per germline. The DNA of the CDR3 is TGTGCCAGCTCGACAGGGGGTATGGCTGATCAGTACTTC. As protein: CASSTGGMADQYF. Complete variable domain (other parts from reference TRBV9 and TRBJ2-4): DSGVTQTPKHLITATGQRVTLRCSPRSGDLSVYWYQQSLDQGLQFLIQYYNGEERAKGNILERFSAQQFPDLHSELNLSSLELGDSALYFCASSTGGMADQYFGAGTRLSVL.

The chain employs TRBV28 and TRBJ2-1, with TRBD1 as a possible D gene (6 bases). CDR3 length equals 13 residues. With 6 bases removed from V and 4 bases from J, the gap between germline ends came to 10 bases. The germline CDR1 and CDR2 sequences are MDHEN and SYDVKM. Here the CDR3 reads CASSYGQYNEQFF. The CDR3 DNA sequence: TGTGCCAGCAGCTACGGACAGTACAATGAGCAGTTCTTC.

The gene calls are TRBV9 and TRBJ2-3, with a possible D match to TRBD2 (6 bases). The CDR3 totals 16 residues. Germline V lookup: CDR1 SGDLS, CDR2 YYNGEE. Trimming shortened V by 0 bases and J by 3 bases, and 14 bases separated the two germline ends. The CDR3 protein is CASSVAEGMVTDTQYF. CDR3 DNA sequence: TGTGCCAGCAGCGTAGCGGAGGGGATGGTTACAGATACGCAGTATTTT.

CDR3 nucleotides: TGTGCCAGCAGACCAGGGACAGGGGATAATTCACCCCTCCACTTT. This translates into CASRPGTGDNSPLHF. V gene TRBV5-6 combines with J gene TRBJ1-6; 10 nucleotides agree with TRBD1. The germline CDR1 and CDR2 sequences are SGHDT and YYEEEE. V lost 5 bases, J lost 5 bases, and 4 bases stayed unmatched. The CDR3 sequence is 15 residues long.

The chain joins TRBV6-1 to TRBJ2-7, with D tentatively TRBD1 (6 bases). The CDR3 has 15 amino acids. Germline V lookup: CDR1 MNHNS, CDR2 SASEGT. Trimming took off 3 bases at V and 2 bases at J, with 14 bases between the two ends. CDR3: CASSEVGHNTYEQYF. The CDR3 DNA follows: TGTGCCAGCAGTGAGGTGGGACACAACACCTACGAGCAGTACTTC.

The chain is built from TRBV10-3 and TRBJ1-2; 9 bases match TRBD1. Per the germline V gene, CDR1 is ENHRY and CDR2 is SYGVKD. The CDR3 extends over 15 amino acids. The J segment lost 3 bases and the V segment lost 7 bases, leaving 9 bases of the junction unmatched. In nucleotides, the CDR3 is TGTGCCATCAAAGGGACAGGGTATGTCGACTATGGCTACACCTTC. Its protein product is CAIKGTGYVDYGYTF.

The V and J genes are TRBV5-6 and TRBJ1-2; TRBD1 might be the D (5 bases). The germline V gene encodes CDR1 SGHDT and CDR2 YYEEEE. Trimming removed 2 bases at V and 5 bases at J, with 13 bases between. This CDR3 is built from 14 residues. CDR3 sequence reads: CASSLGVQLYGYTF. Written as DNA, the CDR3 is TGTGCCAGCAGCTTAGGGGTACAGCTATATGGCTACACCTTC.

This clone has just a few counts. The chain recombines TRBV2 with TRBJ1-2; 7 bases agree with TRBD1. Germline V gene sequence: CDR1 SNHLY, CDR2 FYNNEI. The CDR3 is made up of 15 amino acids. The junction had 6 bases not matched to a gene; V was cut back by 1 base and J by 4 bases. CDR3 residues: CASSEGAGTAYGYTF. The DNA for the CDR3 is TGTGCCAGCAGTGAAGGCGCCGGGACAGCCTATGGCTACACCTTC.

The J gene is TRBJ2-7, the V gene TRBV4-1; 7 bases map to TRBD1. The CDR3 is 17 residues long. Unmatched junction bases numbered 13, after V lost 0 bases and J lost 5 bases. The germline CDR1 and CDR2 sequences are MGHRA and YSYEKL. CDR3 bases: TGCGCCAGCAGCCAAGAACAGGGGACCCACCGTCTGGACGAGCAGTACTTC. This encodes CASSQEQGTHRLDEQYF.

This chain links TRBV11-2 with TRBJ2-1; D possibly uses TRBD1 or TRBD2 (5 bases each). V lost 1 base to trimming and J lost 9 bases, with 13 bases between them. Germline V gives CDR1 SGHAT, CDR2 FQNNGV. This CDR3 has 14 residues. Here the CDR3 DNA reads TGTGCCAGCAGCTTAGGATCCCGGGGCTCTGAGCAGTTCTTC. Protein sequence: CASSLGSRGSEQFF. The entire variable domain, with the rest obtained from reference TRBV11-2 and TRBJ2-1, is as follows: EAGVAQSPRYKIIEKRQSVAFWCNPISGHATLYWYQQILGQGPKLLIQFQNNGVVDDSQLPKDRFSAERLKGVDSTLKIQPAKLEDSAVYLCASSLGSRGSEQFFGPGTRLTVL.

This clone was picked up a small number of times. V usage is TRBV7-2 and J usage is TRBJ2-1; 11 bases align to TRBD2. The V segment lost 2 bases and the J segment 5 bases; nucleotides outside the gene matches: 2. The CDR3 runs 15 residues. CDR1 and CDR2 from the germline V gene are SGHTA and FQGNSA. CDR3 nucleotides: TGTGCCAGCAGCTTACAGACTAGCGGGAACAATGAGCAGTTCTTC. Protein sequence: CASSLQTSGNNEQFF.